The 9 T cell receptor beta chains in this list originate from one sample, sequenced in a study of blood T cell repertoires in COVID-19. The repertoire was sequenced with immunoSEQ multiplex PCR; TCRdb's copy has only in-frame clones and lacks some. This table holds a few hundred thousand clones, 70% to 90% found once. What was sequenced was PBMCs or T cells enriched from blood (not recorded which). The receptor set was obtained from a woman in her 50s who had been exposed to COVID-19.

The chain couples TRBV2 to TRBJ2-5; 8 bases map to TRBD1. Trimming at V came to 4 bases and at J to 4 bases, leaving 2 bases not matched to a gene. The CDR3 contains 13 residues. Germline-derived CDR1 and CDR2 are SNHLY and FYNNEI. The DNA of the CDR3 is TGTGCCAGCAGTGGGGGACAGGTAGAGACCCAGTACTTC. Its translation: CASSGGQVETQYF.

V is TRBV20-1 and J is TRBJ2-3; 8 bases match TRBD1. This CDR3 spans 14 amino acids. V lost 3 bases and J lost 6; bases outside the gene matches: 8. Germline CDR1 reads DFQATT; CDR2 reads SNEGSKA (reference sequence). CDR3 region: CSASYDRGADTQYF. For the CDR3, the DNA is TGCAGTGCTAGTTACGACAGGGGTGCGGATACGCAGTATTTT.

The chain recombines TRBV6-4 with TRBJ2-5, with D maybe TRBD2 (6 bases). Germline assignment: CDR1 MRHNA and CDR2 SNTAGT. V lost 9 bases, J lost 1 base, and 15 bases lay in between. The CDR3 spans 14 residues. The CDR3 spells CASLLALLQETQYF. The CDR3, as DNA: TGTGCCAGTCTACTAGCCCTACTCCAAGAGACCCAGTACTTC.

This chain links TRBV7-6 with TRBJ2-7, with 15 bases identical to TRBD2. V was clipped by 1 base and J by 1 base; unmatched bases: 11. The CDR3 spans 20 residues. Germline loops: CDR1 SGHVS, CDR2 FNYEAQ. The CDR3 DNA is TGTGCCAGCAGCTTAGGGGACCCGGGACTAGCGGGGGGCAGATCCTACGAGCAGTACTTC. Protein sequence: CASSLGDPGLAGGRSYEQYF.

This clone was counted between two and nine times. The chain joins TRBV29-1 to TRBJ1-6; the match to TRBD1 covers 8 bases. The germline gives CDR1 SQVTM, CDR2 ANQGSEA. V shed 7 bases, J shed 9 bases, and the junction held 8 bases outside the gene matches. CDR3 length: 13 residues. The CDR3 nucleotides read TGCAGCGCCGGACAGGGAGGGGGTTCACCCCTCCACTTT. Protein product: CSAGQGGGSPLHF.

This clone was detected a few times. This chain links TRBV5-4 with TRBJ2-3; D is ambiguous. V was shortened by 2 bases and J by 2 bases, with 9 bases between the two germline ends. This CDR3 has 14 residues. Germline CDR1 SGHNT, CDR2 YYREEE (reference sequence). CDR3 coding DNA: TGTGCCAGCAGCTTAGATAGAATCACAGATACGCAGTATTTT. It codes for CASSLDRITDTQYF.

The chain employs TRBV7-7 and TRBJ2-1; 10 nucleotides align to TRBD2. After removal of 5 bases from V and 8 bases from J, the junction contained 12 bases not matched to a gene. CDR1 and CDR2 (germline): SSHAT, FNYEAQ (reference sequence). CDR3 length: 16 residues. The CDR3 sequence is CASSPSPAGGLYEQFF. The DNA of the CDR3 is TGTGCCAGCAGCCCCTCCCCAGCGGGGGGGCTATATGAGCAGTTCTTC.

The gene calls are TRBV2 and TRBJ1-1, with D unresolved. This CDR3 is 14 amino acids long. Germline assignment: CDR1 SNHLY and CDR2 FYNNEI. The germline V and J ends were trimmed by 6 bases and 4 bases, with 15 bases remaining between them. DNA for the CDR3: TGTGCCAGCAGCTCCCGGATCCGCGGCACTGAAGCTTTCTTT. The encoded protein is CASSSRIRGTEAFF. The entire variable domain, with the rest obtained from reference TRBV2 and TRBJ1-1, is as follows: EPEVTQTPSHQVTQMGQEVILRCVPISNHLYFYWYRQILGQKVEFLVSFYNNEISEKSEIFDDQFSVERPDGSNFTLKIRSTKLEDSAMYFCASSSRIRGTEAFFGQGTRLTVV.

In DNA form, the CDR3 reads TGTGCCAGCAGCTCCCTCCAGGGGAGTAATTCACCCCTCCACTTT. Protein: CASSSLQGSNSPLHF. The chain has TRBV5-4 and TRBJ1-6; perhaps TRBD1 as D (6 bases). Trimming took 3 bases from V and 6 from J, leaving 13 bases between them. The CDR3 is 15 residues long. The germline gives CDR1 SGHNT, CDR2 YYREEE (reference sequence). Together with reference TRBV5-4 and TRBJ1-6, the CDR3 gives the full variable domain: ETGVTQSPTHLIKTRGQQVTLRCSSQSGHNTVSWYQQALGQGPQFIFQYYREEENGRGNFPPRFSGLQFPNYSSELNVNALELDDSALYLCASSSLQGSNSPLHFGNGTRLTVT.